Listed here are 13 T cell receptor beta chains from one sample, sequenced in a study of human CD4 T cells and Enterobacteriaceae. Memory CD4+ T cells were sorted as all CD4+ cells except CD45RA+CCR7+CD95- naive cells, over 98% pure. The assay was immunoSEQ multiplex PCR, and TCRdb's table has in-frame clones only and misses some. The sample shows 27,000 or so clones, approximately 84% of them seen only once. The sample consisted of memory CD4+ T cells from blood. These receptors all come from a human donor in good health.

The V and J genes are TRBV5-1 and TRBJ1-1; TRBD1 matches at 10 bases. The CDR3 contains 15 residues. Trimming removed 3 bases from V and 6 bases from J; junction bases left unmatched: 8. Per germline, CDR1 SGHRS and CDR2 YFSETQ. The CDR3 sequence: CASSSGQGPVSEAFF. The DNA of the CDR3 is TGCGCCAGCAGCTCGGGACAGGGGCCCGTCTCTGAAGCTTTCTTT.

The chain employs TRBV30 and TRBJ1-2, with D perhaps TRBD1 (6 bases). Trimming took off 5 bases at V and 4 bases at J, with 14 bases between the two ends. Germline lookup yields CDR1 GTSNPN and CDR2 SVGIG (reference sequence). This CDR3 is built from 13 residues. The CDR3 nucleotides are TGTGCCTGGGCCCCAGGGGATTCCTATGGCTACACCTTC. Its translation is CAWAPGDSYGYTF.

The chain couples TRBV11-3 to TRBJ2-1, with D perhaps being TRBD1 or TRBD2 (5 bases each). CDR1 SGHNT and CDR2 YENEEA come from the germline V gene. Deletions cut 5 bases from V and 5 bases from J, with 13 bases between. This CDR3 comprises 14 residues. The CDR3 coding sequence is TGTGCCAGCAGCCGTGGACTGGGGGACAATGAGCAGTTCTTC. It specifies CASSRGLGDNEQFF.

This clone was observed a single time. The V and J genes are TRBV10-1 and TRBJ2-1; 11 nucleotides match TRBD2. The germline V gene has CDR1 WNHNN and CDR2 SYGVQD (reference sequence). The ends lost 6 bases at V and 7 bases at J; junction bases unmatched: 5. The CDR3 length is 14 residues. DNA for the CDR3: TGCGCCAGCAGCCCTGGACTAGCGGGTAATGAGCAGTTCTTC. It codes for CASSPGLAGNEQFF.

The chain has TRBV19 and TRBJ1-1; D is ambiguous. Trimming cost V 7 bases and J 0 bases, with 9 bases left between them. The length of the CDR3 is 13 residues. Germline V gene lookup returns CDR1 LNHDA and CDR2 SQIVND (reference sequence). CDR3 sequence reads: CASTPRMNTEAFF. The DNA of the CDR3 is TGTGCCAGTACCCCCAGGATGAACACTGAAGCTTTCTTT.

The CDR3 DNA follows: TGTGCCAGCAGTCGAAAAGAGACCCAGTACTTC. It translates to CASSRKETQYF. The chain has TRBV11-2 and TRBJ2-5; D is unclear. Trimming pared 6 bases from V and 3 bases from J, leaving 5 bases between. The CDR3 sequence is 11 residues long. The V gene's germline CDR1 is SGHAT and CDR2 FQNNGV.

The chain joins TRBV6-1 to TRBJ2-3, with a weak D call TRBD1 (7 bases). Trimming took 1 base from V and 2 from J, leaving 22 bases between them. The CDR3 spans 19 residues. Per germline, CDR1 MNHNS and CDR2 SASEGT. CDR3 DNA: TGTGCCAGCAGTGAAGGTTTGGCGGGACAGTCTCTCTACACAGATACGCAGTATTTT. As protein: CASSEGLAGQSLYTDTQYF.

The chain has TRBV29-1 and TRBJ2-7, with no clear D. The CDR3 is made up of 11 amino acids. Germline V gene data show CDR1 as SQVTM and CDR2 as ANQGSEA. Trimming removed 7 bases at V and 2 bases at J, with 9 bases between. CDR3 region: CSGGSTYEQYF. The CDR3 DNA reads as TGCAGCGGCGGTAGTACCTACGAGCAGTACTTC.

The CDR3 region is CASSLVAGQEQYF. The CDR3 nucleotides are TGTGCCAGCAGCCTCGTGGCGGGGCAAGAGCAGTACTTC. The V and J genes are TRBV6-6 and TRBJ2-7, with D possibly TRBD2 on 6 matching bases. V was clipped by 6 bases and J by 7 bases, with 16 bases between them. Germline CDR1 is MNHNY and CDR2 is SVGAGI (reference sequence). This CDR3 contains 13 residues.

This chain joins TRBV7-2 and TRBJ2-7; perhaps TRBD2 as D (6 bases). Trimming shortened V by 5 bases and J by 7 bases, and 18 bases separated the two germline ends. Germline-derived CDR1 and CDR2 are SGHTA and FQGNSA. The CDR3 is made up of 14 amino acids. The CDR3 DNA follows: TGTGCCAGCAGCCCTACGGGACGGACTACGGAGCAGTACTTC. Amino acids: CASSPTGRTTEQYF.

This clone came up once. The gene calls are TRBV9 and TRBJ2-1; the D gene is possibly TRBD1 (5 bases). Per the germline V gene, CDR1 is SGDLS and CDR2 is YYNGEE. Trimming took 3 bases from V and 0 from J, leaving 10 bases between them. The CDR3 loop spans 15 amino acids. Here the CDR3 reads CASSATGNSYNEQFF. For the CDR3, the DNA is TGTGCCAGCAGCGCAACAGGAAACTCCTACAATGAGCAGTTCTTC.

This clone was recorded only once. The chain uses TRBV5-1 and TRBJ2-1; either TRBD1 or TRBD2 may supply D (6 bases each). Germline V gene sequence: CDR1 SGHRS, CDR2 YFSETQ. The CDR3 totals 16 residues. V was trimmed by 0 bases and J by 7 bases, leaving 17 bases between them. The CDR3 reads CASSLGSRGAGNEQFF. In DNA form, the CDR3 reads TGCGCCAGCAGCTTGGGGTCCAGGGGCGCGGGAAATGAGCAGTTCTTC. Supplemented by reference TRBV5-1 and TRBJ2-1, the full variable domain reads KAGVTQTPRYLIKTRGQQVTLSCSPISGHRSVSWYQQTPGQGLQFLFEYFSETQRNKGNFPGRFSGRQFSNSRSEMNVSTLELGDSALYLCASSLGSRGAGNEQFFGPGTRLTVL.

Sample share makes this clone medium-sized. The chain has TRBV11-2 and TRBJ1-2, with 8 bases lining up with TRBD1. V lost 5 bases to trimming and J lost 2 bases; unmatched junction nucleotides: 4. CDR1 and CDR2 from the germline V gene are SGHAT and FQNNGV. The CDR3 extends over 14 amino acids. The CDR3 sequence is CASSGGTGNYGYTF. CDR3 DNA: TGTGCCAGCAGCGGCGGGACAGGAAACTATGGCTACACCTTC.